This T cell receptor (beta chain) was recovered during a study of regulatory T cells in long-lasting Graves disease listed by TCRdb under 2021. About the full investigation: To count as having persistent Graves' disease, a patient had to have received antithyroid drug treatment for over 5 years with TSH receptor autoantibodies remaining persistently positive. Peripheral blood TCR sequencing and RNA sequencing compared persistent Graves' disease patients with newly diagnosed Graves' disease patients. The study was registered as a clinical trial and conducted in China. A total of some 35 samples underwent TCR sequencing: about 13 from persistent and approximately 20 from newly diagnosed Graves' disease patients. Persistent Graves' disease patients in the clinical cohort had taken antithyroid drugs for roughly ten years on average.

At the junction V is shortened by 3 bases and J by 0 bases, with 8 bases in between. The CDR3 goes from the cysteine to the phenylalanine over 15 residues. Only the CDR3 portion is preserved as DNA: 45 bases, with reading frame beginning at the first base. CDR1 and CDR2 were assigned from the germline V gene (reference sequence) as LNHDA and SQIVND. General conclusions and limits of the study: A larger number of public clonotypes was shared among persistent patients (approximately 2,500) than among newly diagnosed patients (roughly 1,000). Only the TCR beta chain was sequenced and analyzed. Because the primary lesion, thyroid tissue, could not be accessed, the study looked at peripheral blood alone. Compared with newly diagnosed patients, persistent Graves' disease patients had lower TCR Shannon entropy and fewer highly expanded clones, which suggests clonal expansion. The authors acknowledged the small sample size as a limitation that may reduce accuracy. TRBV28, TRBJ1-2 and TRBJ2-5 were preferentially used in persistent disease, while TRBV20-1 and TRBJ2-1 were favored in newly diagnosed disease.

In the paper's terms, the time point label means: persistent/refractory GD, antithyroid drugs over 5 years with positive TRAb. For both TCR sequencing and RNA sequencing, RNA was extracted from PBMCs in TRIzol. The diagnosis of Graves' disease was made according to American Thyroid Association guidelines. Patients for the study were recruited at an endocrinology department in Xi'an, China. Each patient gave around 9 milliliters of peripheral blood, collected in an EDTA anticoagulant tube. Ficoll Paque Plus density gradient separation was used to isolate PBMCs, and no further T cell sorting was performed. RNA quality was checked with an Agilent 2100 Bioanalyzer and agarose gel, and concentration with a NanoDrop 2000. Library prep was done by multiplex PCR. Sequenced using an Illumina HiSeq 4000. TCR beta libraries were built with iRepertoire HTBI primers and Arm-PCR amplification of CDR3 regions. Before sequencing, the PCR products went through gel purification. The study's own analysis went as follows. A total of 62 TRBV and some 15 TRBJ segments were identified across samples and were used for gene usage analysis of CDR3 amino acid clonotypes. Filtered high-quality paired reads were merged into contigs using COPE and FqMerger. Contigs were aligned with BLAST to IMGT TRBV, TRBD and TRBJ reference genes, and CDR3 was defined per IMGT. Highly expanded clones were defined as clonotypes with a frequency above 0.1%. Shannon entropy served as the measure of repertoire diversity, while the Gini coefficient captured V-J evenness. A clonotype found in more than one individual was treated as public. In-frame beta chains were kept once TCRdb had trimmed the public reads at Q25 with fastp and called clones with MiXCR. For every CDR3 protein sequence, its rows merge into one entry that carries the most common genes and DNA. TCRdb, not the authors, supplied the V and J calls. Across this sample there are about 660,000 distinct CDR3 sequences, with 30% seen only once. The top ten clones comprise 40% to 50% of the sample.

Note on this clonotype: Its antigen is still unknown. No base qualities exist here, and no much larger clone lies one base off it.

Sequencing used peripheral blood mononuclear cells (PBMCs), obtained when the disease was refractory, from a patient treated with antithyroid drugs. The V gene is TRBV19 and the J gene is TRBJ1-4, with the D gene uncertain. The receptor was isolated from a female donor with Graves disease. CDR3 sequence: CASSIFGATNEKLFF. The DNA is TGTGCCAGTAGTATCTTTGGGGCAACTAATGAAAAACTGTTTTTT.